The next 7 T cell receptor beta chains were all read from a single sample in a study of blood T cell repertoires in COVID-19. The protocol was immunoSEQ multiplex PCR, while the TCRdb copy is restricted to in-frame clones and leaves out a portion. The profile shows about 59,000 clones, 87% of them singletons. Sequencing used peripheral blood. The source of these receptors is an older man in a cohort sampled during active COVID-19.

This sequence joins TRBV3-1 (or the pseudogene TRBV3-2) and TRBJ1-4; TRBD1 aligns across 7 bases. The CDR3 contains 15 residues. Trimming removed 4 bases from V and 3 bases from J; junction bases left unmatched: 5. The V gene's germline CDR1 is LGHDT and CDR2 YNNKEL (reference sequence). CDR3 sequence: CASSLAGTANEKLFF. For the CDR3, the DNA is TGTGCCAGCAGCCTTGCGGGGACAGCTAATGAAAAACTGTTTTTT.

The rearrangement joins TRBV6-5 to TRBJ1-6; D remains ambiguous. Deletions cut 7 bases from V and 0 bases from J, with 10 bases between. CDR1 and CDR2 (germline): MNHEY, SVGAGI. The CDR3 consists of 15 residues. CDR3 region: CASTWESSYNSPLHF. The CDR3 nucleotides are TGTGCCAGCACCTGGGAGAGCTCCTATAATTCACCCCTCCACTTT.

This chain connects TRBV7-2 to TRBJ1-1; 7 nucleotides align to TRBD1. This CDR3 contains 14 residues. V lost 4 bases, J lost 4 bases, and 6 bases stayed unmatched. Per the germline V gene, CDR1 is SGHTA and CDR2 is FQGNSA. The CDR3 protein is CASSSQGVVTEAFF. The CDR3 DNA reads as TGTGCCAGCAGCTCGCAGGGGGTCGTCACTGAAGCTTTCTTT.

The rearrangement links TRBV7-9 to TRBJ2-5; 8 bases fit TRBD1. Germline V gene lookup returns CDR1 SEHNR and CDR2 FQNEAQ (reference sequence). Trimming cost V 5 bases and J 5 bases; bases outside gene matches: 10. The CDR3 runs 15 residues. CDR3 bases: TGTGCCAGCAGCCCGGACAGGGCTCGCAGTGAGACCCAGTACTTC. Its translation: CASSPDRARSETQYF.

V gene TRBV5-6 combines with J gene TRBJ1-1, with D perhaps matching TRBD1 (5 bases). Per the germline V gene, CDR1 is SGHDT and CDR2 is YYEEEE. Trimming removed 7 bases at V and 4 bases at J, with 17 bases between. The CDR3 sequence is 14 residues long. CDR3 amino acids: CASSRGGFITEAFF. CDR3 DNA sequence: TGTGCCAGCTCGCGCGGGGGATTCATCACTGAAGCTTTCTTT.

The chain combines TRBV11-2 with TRBJ2-1; 10 bases are a match to TRBD1. Germline trimming cut 6 bases from V and 8 bases from J; bases unmatched to any gene: 13. Germline V gives CDR1 SGHAT, CDR2 FQNNGV. The CDR3 extends over 16 amino acids. CDR3 DNA sequence: TGTGCCAGCAGGTCCGATCCGGGACAGGGGTTGCATGAGCAGTTCTTC. It is translated as CASRSDPGQGLHEQFF.

This sequence joins TRBV9 and TRBJ1-1; weak D call: TRBD1 (5 bases). V lost 0 bases and J 2 bases, leaving 8 bases between the germline ends. The CDR3 is 14 residues long. Germline CDR1 and CDR2: SGDLS and YYNGEE. For the CDR3, the DNA is TGTGCCAGCAGCGTAGTAGGGGTTAACACTGAAGCTTTCTTT. Its translation is CASSVVGVNTEAFF.